One and the same sample provided the 6 T cell receptor beta chains below, sequenced in a study of T cells in Graves' hyperthyroidism and ophthalmopathy (dated by TCRdb to between 2019 and 2020). Libraries were prepared through multiplex PCR. Sequencing took place on an Illumina HiSeq 2000. The TCR beta CDR3 regions were amplified from the RNA transcripts. The first round of RT-PCR for the TCR CDR3 was performed with the HTBI primer set and the Qiagen OneStep RT-PCR kit. TCRdb applied fastp at Q25 and MiXCR to the public reads, then kept only in-frame beta chains. Each CDR3 protein gets just one entry, which takes the most common genes and DNA from the rows behind it. This sample holds roughly 600,000 distinct CDR3 sequences; roughly 14% were observed only once. The ten largest clones take up roughly an eighth of the sample. Sequencing used blood. These receptors were obtained from a woman aged 45-60 years with Graves' ophthalmopathy.

The chain uses TRBV13 and TRBJ2-6; D assignment may be TRBD1 or TRBD2 (5 bases each). This CDR3 is built from 17 residues. CDR1 and CDR2 (germline): PRHDT, FYEKMQ (reference sequence). The V and J ends lost 0 bases and 0 bases respectively, with 9 bases between them. In DNA form, the CDR3 reads TGTGCCAGCAGCTTAGGCCCAGGGACCTCTGGGGCCAACGTCCTGACTTTC. It specifies CASSLGPGTSGANVLTF.

This clonotype was detected only a few times. V usage is TRBV28 and J usage is TRBJ1-3; TRBD1 is a possible D gene (5 bases). Germline V gene lookup returns CDR1 MDHEN and CDR2 SYDVKM. The CDR3 is 14 amino acids. V lost 1 base, J lost 4 bases, and 8 bases lay in between. This CDR3 is CASSLSGDGNTIYF. CDR3 sequence (DNA): TGTGCCAGCAGTTTATCTGGGGACGGAAACACCATATATTTT.

The chain joins TRBV5-1 to TRBJ1-3; D is ambiguous. Trimming removed 4 bases from V and 0 bases from J, with 11 bases in between. CDR1 SGHRS and CDR2 YFSETQ come from the germline V gene. The CDR3 extends over 15 amino acids. CDR3 sequence: CASSVPAGSGNTIYF. The CDR3 nucleotides are TGCGCCAGCAGCGTACCGGCGGGCTCTGGAAACACCATATATTTT.

This clonotype has ten or more counts. The chain joins TRBV5-5 to TRBJ2-7; D is ambiguous. Per germline, CDR1 SGHKS and CDR2 YYEKEE (reference sequence). The CDR3 extends over 13 amino acids. Trimming cost V 0 bases and J 3 bases, with 7 bases left between them. The CDR3 region is CASSLAWDYEQYF. The CDR3 DNA is TGTGCCAGCAGCTTGGCTTGGGACTACGAGCAGTACTTC.

The V call is TRBV6-2 or TRBV6-3, the J call TRBJ2-1; no reliable D call. Trimming shortened V by 5 bases and J by 10 bases, and 15 bases separated the two germline ends. The length of the CDR3 is 13 residues. CDR1 is MNHEY, CDR2 SVGEGT, per germline. The CDR3 DNA reads TGTGCCAGCAGTCCAAGTTACCTAGGAGAGCAGTTCTTC. This translates into CASSPSYLGEQFF.

There are many counts of this clonotype. This chain connects TRBV28 to TRBJ2-2; 13 bases fit TRBD2. This CDR3 has 14 amino acids. V was clipped by 8 bases and J by 6 bases; unmatched bases: 3. Germline V gene sequence: CDR1 MDHEN, CDR2 SYDVKM. The CDR3 DNA is TGTGCCAGCGCAGGACTAGCGGGAGCCGGGGAGCTGTTTTTT. Protein: CASAGLAGAGELFF.